The TCR beta chain described here comes from a study of blood T cells in healthy people across ages. Whole-study findings and limits: The percentage of naive T cells correlated strongly with TCR beta diversity. Donor CMV infection status was unknown, possibly confounding age-related changes in expanded clonotypes.

A note on this clonotype: Its specificity is not known. A junction boundary mismatches the germline segment, possibly from a read error.

Germline-derived CDR1 and CDR2 are SSHAT and FNYEAQ (reference sequence). The CDR3 sequence is 18 residues long. The authors ran a second PCR of 7 to 11 cycles using a sample-barcoded 5' primer and a J-beta primer mix. MiXCR, run by TCRdb on the 5' RACE reads, gives a single entry per CDR3 protein. The table has about 2 million distinct CDR3 sequences, 49% seen once. The clonotype was recovered from a woman aged 40-49 years in good health. The chain joins TRBV7-7 to TRBJ2-5; the match to TRBD1 covers 12 bases. The sequenced sample was blood. CDR3 DNA: TGTGCTAGCAGCTTAGCCCTGACCGGGGACAGGGGGCTAAAGACCCAGTACTTC. Its protein is CASSLALTGDRGLKTQYF.